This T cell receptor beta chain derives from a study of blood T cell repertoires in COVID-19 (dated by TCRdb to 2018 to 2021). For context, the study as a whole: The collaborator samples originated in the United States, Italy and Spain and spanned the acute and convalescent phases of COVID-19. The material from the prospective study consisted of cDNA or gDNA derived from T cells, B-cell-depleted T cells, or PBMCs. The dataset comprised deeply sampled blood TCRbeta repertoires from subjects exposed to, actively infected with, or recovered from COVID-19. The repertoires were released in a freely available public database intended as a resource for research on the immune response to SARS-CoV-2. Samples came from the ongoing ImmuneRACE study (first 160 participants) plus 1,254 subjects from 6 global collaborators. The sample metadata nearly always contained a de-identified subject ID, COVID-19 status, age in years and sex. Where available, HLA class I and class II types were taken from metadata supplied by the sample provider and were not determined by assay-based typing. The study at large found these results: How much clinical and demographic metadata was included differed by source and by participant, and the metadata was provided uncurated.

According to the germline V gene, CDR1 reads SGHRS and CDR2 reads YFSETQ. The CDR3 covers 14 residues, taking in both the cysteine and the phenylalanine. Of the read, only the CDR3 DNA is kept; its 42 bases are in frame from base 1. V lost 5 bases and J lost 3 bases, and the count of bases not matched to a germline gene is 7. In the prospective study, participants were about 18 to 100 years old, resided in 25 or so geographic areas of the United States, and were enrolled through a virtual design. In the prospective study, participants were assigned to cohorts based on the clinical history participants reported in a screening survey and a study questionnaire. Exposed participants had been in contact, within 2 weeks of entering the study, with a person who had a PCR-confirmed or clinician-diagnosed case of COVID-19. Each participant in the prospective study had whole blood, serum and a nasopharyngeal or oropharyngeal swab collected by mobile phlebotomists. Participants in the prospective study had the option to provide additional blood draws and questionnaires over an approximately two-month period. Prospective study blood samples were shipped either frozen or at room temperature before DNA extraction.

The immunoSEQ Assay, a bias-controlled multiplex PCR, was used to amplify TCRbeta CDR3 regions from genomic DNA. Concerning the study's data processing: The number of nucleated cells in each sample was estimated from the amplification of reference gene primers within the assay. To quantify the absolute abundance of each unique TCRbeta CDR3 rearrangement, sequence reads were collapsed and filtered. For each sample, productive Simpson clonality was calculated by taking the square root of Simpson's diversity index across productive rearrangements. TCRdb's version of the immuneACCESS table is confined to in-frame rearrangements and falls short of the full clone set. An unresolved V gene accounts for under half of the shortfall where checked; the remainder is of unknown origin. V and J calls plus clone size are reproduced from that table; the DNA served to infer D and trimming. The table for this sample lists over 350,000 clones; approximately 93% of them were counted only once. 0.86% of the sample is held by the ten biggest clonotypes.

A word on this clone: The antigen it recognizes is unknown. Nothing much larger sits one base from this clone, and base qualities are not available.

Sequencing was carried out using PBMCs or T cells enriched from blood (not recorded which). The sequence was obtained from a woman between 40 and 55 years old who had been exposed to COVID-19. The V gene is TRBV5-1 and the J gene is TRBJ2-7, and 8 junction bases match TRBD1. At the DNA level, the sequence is TGCGCCAGCAGAAAGACAGGGGATTTCTACGAGCAGTACTTC. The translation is CASRKTGDFYEQYF. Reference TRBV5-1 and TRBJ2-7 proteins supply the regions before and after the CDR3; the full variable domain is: KAGVTQTPRYLIKTRGQQVTLSCSPISGHRSVSWYQQTPGQGLQFLFEYFSETQRNKGNFPGRFSGRQFSNSRSEMNVSTLELGDSALYLCASRKTGDFYEQYFGPGTRLTVT.